Listed below are T cell receptor beta chains from one sample, sequenced in a study of T-cell reconstitution after alpha-beta-depleted transplantation in children. TCRdb re-called the PCR reads through MiXCR, storing one row per CDR3 protein. This sample yields hundreds of thousands of distinct CDR3 sequences, of which roughly an eighth are seen a single time; about 6% belongs to the top ten. The sample here was PBMCs from the stem cell graft donor, taken from the stem cell graft. These receptors were taken from a human donor who donated a stem cell graft to a child with combined immunodeficiency. CDR3s include the opening cysteine and the closing phenylalanine or tryptophan. D genes are given only for firm matches. Clone size is stated in some rows and not others, as once, few, many or a class when expanded.

TRBJ1-5 17 TRBV4-2 . few CASSQDLGQTLNQPQHF TGTGCCAGCAGCCAAGATCTCGGACAAACCCTCAATCAGCCCCAGCATTTT
TRBJ2-3 14 TRBV4-1 . . CASSLRDPLDTQYF TGCGCCAGCAGCCTCCGGGATCCCCTTGATACGCAGTATTTT
TRBJ2-5 13 TRBV2 . many CAIIISGQETQYF TGTGCCATCATAATCTCGGGGCAAGAGACCCAGTACTTC
TRBJ2-7 16 TRBV24-1 . . CATSDFPRDAGYEQYF TGTGCCACCAGTGATTTTCCCAGGGACGCGGGCTACGAGCAGTACTTC
TRBJ2-7 15 TRBV6-2/TRBV6-3 . . CASSPVTGNPYEQYF TGTGCCAGCAGCCCCGTCACAGGTAATCCCTACGAGCAGTACTTC
TRBJ1-2 14 TRBV5-1 . few CASSVSGLPGGYTF TGCGCCAGCAGCGTATCCGGGCTACCGGGGGGCTACACCTTC
TRBJ2-1 14 TRBV5-1 TRBD2 few CASSWKGGEGEQFF TGCGCCAGCAGCTGGAAGGGAGGGGAGGGTGAGCAGTTCTTC
TRBJ1-4 13 TRBV29-1 TRBD1 many CSVGQGSNEKLFF TGCAGCGTCGGACAGGGGTCCAATGAAAAACTGTTTTTT
TRBJ2-2 14 TRBV20-1 . many CSARGGGSTGELFF TGCAGTGCTAGGGGTGGCGGCAGTACCGGGGAGCTGTTTTTT
TRBJ2-7 18 TRBV6-2/TRBV6-3 TRBD2 . CASSNRLAGGSSSYEQYF TGTGCCAGCAGTAACCGCCTAGCGGGAGGGTCGAGCTCCTACGAGCAGTACTTC
TRBJ2-7 14 TRBV30 TRBD2 many CAWNDGRFPYEQYF TGTGCCTGGAATGACGGGAGGTTCCCCTACGAGCAGTACTTC
TRBJ1-1 14 TRBV10-3 TRBD1 . CAISELGQPPEAFF TGTGCCATCAGTGAGTTGGGACAGCCCCCTGAGGCTTTCTTT
TRBJ1-2 12 TRBV12-3/TRBV12-4 . few CASSLYNRGYTF TGTGCCAGCAGTTTGTATAACAGGGGCTACACCTTC
TRBJ2-7 11 TRBV19 . . CATFSEGEQYF TGTGCCACCTTTTCCGAAGGCGAGCAGTACTTC
TRBJ2-3 14 TRBV18 TRBD2 . CASSPGGVAFGQYF TGTGCCAGCTCACCGGGAGGGGTGGCGTTTGGGCAGTATTTT
TRBJ2-3 13 TRBV6-1 . many CASSEGGTDTQYF TGTGCCAGCAGTGAAGGGGGCACAGATACGCAGTATTTT
TRBJ2-1 16 TRBV3-1 TRBD2 . CASRERLAGELNEQFF TGTGCCAGCAGAGAGAGACTAGCGGGAGAATTAAATGAGCAGTTCTTC
TRBJ1-2 14 TRBV5-1 TRBD1 many CASSLTTGSYGYTF TGCGCCAGCAGCCTAACGACAGGGTCGTATGGCTACACCTTC
TRBJ2-4 15 TRBV7-2 . few CASSLLRLTKNIQYF TGTGCCAGCAGCTTACTACGCCTGACAAAAAACATTCAGTACTTC
TRBJ2-3 17 TRBV4-3 TRBD1 . CASSQEPPGTGLDTQYF TGCGCCAGCAGCCAAGAGCCCCCCGGGACAGGGTTAGATACGCAGTATTTT
TRBJ2-1 13 TRBV6-4 TRBD1 few CASSETGYGEQFF TGTGCCAGCAGTGAGACAGGGTACGGTGAGCAGTTCTTC
TRBJ2-2 12 TRBV7-8 TRBD2 . CASGEGPGELFF TGTGCCAGTGGGGAGGGCCCGGGGGAGCTGTTTTTT
TRBJ1-5 15 TRBV12-3/TRBV12-4 TRBD1 few CASSPSRGQNQPQHF TGTGCCAGCAGTCCCTCCAGGGGGCAAAATCAGCCCCAGCATTTT
TRBJ2-7 15 TRBV11-2 TRBD2 few CASSYLAGGLDEQYF TGTGCCAGCAGCTACCTAGCGGGGGGGCTCGACGAGCAGTACTTC
TRBJ2-3 15 TRBV12-3/TRBV12-4 . . CASSTTRPSTDTQYF TGTGCCAGCAGTACAACCCGCCCTAGCACAGATACGCAGTATTTT
TRBJ2-1 16 TRBV7-9 . . CASSLLEGPPEDEQFF TGTGCCAGCAGCCTTCTTGAAGGGCCTCCTGAGGATGAGCAGTTCTTC
TRBJ2-7 13 TRBV5-1 TRBD2 many CASSGGEEGEQYF TGCGCCAGCAGCGGGGGGGAGGAGGGCGAGCAGTACTTC
TRBJ2-1 15 TRBV5-1 . few CASSLGPPAYNEQFF TGCGCCAGCAGCTTGGGACCTCCAGCCTACAATGAGCAGTTCTTC
TRBJ2-1 15 TRBV28 TRBD2 many CASSQGLAPFNEQFF TGTGCCAGCAGCCAAGGACTAGCTCCTTTCAATGAGCAGTTCTTC
TRBJ2-7 11 TRBV27 . many CASTRGVEQYF TGTGCCAGCACCCGCGGGGTCGAGCAGTACTTC
TRBJ2-2 16 TRBV27 . few CASSFHRGATTGELFF TGTGCCAGCAGTTTCCATAGGGGGGCGACCACCGGGGAGCTGTTTTTT
TRBJ2-1 15 TRBV27 TRBD2 few CASSLGTSGDSEQFF TGTGCCAGCAGTTTAGGGACTAGCGGGGATAGTGAGCAGTTCTTC
TRBJ2-7 16 TRBV7-9 . . CASSLPWGEVSYEQYF TGTGCCAGCAGCTTACCTTGGGGGGAAGTCTCCTACGAGCAGTACTTC
TRBJ2-7 15 TRBV30 . . CAWSVGGGLSYEQYF TGTGCCTGGAGTGTGGGAGGGGGCCTCTCCTACGAGCAGTACTTC
TRBJ2-3 22 TRBV24-1 . few CATSDRQGRGGSDPTSTDTQYF TGTGCCACCAGTGATCGACAGGGGCGCGGGGGGTCAGATCCAACTAGCACAGATACGCAGTATTTT
TRBJ2-2 15 TRBV11-2 . . CASSLPGHNTGELFF TGTGCCAGCAGCTTACCGGGACATAACACCGGGGAGCTGTTTTTT
TRBJ2-2 14 TRBV9 . . CASSPLRGTGELFF TGTGCCAGCAGCCCCCTTAGAGGCACAGGGGAGCTGTTTTTT
TRBJ2-7 16 TRBV3-1 . few CASSQVEGGHSYEQYF TGTGCCAGCAGCCAAGTTGAGGGCGGTCACTCCTACGAGCAGTACTTC
TRBJ2-3 15 TRBV7-2 TRBD2 . CASSTSGGALDTQYF TGTGCCAGCAGTACTAGCGGGGGGGCCCTAGATACGCAGTATTTT
TRBJ2-1 17 TRBV6-2/TRBV6-3 TRBD2 few CASSYPGTRSGSNEQFF TGTGCCAGCAGTTATCCCGGTACGAGAAGCGGGAGTAATGAGCAGTTCTTC
TRBJ2-6 17 TRBV7-7 . . CASSEGRSASGANVLTF TGTGCTAGCAGCGAGGGACGGAGCGCCTCTGGGGCCAACGTCCTGACTTTC
TRBJ2-1 15 TRBV4-3 . . CASSQYPGAYNEQFF TGCGCCAGCAGCCAATACCCCGGGGCCTACAATGAGCAGTTCTTC
TRBJ2-7 13 TRBV29-1 . many CSARGQGLGEQYF TGCAGCGCCCGTGGGCAGGGGCTAGGGGAGCAGTACTTC
TRBJ2-4 19 TRBV11-2 . . CASSLDRFSGPLAKNIQYF TGTGCCAGCAGCTTAGATCGGTTTAGCGGCCCGCTAGCCAAAAACATTCAGTACTTC
TRBJ2-7 18 TRBV9 TRBD2 few CASSVGTSGGGSFGEQYF TGTGCCAGCAGCGTCGGGACTAGCGGGGGCGGATCTTTTGGCGAGCAGTACTTC
TRBJ2-7 15 TRBV7-2 TRBD1 . CASSSSGTGSYEQYF TGTGCCAGCAGCTCTTCGGGGACAGGGTCTTACGAGCAGTACTTC
TRBJ1-1 15 TRBV4-1 . few CASSQEPDPNTEAFF TGCGCCAGCAGCCAAGAACCCGACCCGAACACTGAAGCTTTCTTT
TRBJ2-7 15 TRBV14 TRBD1 . CASSLLKTGAYEQYF TGTGCCAGCAGCCTCCTTAAGACAGGGGCGTACGAGCAGTACTTC
TRBJ1-3 20 TRBV11-2 . once CASSLRTLSQGPARGNTIYF TGTGCCAGCAGCTTAAGGACATTGTCACAGGGTCCTGCGAGGGGAAACACCATATATTTT
TRBJ2-7 15 TRBV7-8 TRBD1 few CASALGGQVSYEQYF TGTGCCAGCGCCCTTGGGGGACAGGTTTCCTACGAGCAGTACTTC
TRBJ2-1 16 TRBV13 . many CASSRNGGSTYNEQFF TGTGCCAGCAGCCGAAATGGGGGGAGCACCTACAATGAGCAGTTCTTC
TRBJ1-2 13 TRBV7-9 . many CASSSIRSYGYTF TGTGCCAGCAGCTCAATCCGGAGTTATGGCTACACCTTC